One and the same sample provided the 28 T cell receptor beta chains below, sequenced in a study of cytomegalovirus exposure and HLA in healthy donors. Use of 60 Vbeta and 13 Jbeta primers characterized the PCR. Assay used: immunoSEQ multiplex PCR; TCRdb lists only in-frame clones, some missing. Among 90,000 to 150,000 clones listed, more than 60% were seen once. Sequencing input: PBMCs. Source of these receptors: a female donor in good health and CMV-seronegative.

The V call is TRBV7-2, the J call TRBJ1-3; D is undetermined. The CDR3 runs to 15 residues. Trimming cost V 1 base and J 0 bases, with 7 bases left between them. Germline V gene lookup returns CDR1 SGHTA and CDR2 FQGNSA. DNA of the CDR3: TGTGCCAGCAGCTTAGATTTAATCTCTGGAAACACCATATATTTT. Protein: CASSLDLISGNTIYF.

V is TRBV7-9 and J is TRBJ2-2, with TRBD1 identical over 8 bases. The germline V gene encodes CDR1 SEHNR and CDR2 FQNEAQ (reference sequence). CDR3 length: 15 residues. Trimming removed 4 bases from V and 7 bases from J; junction bases left unmatched: 8. CDR3 in DNA: TGTGCCAGCAGCTCCGACAGGGGATACGGCGGGGAGCTGTTTTTT. As protein: CASSSDRGYGGELFF.

V gene TRBV15 combines with J gene TRBJ2-2; 10 nucleotides line up with TRBD1. Germline CDR1 LNHNV, CDR2 YYDKDF (reference sequence). After removal of 0 bases from V and 3 bases from J, the junction contained 10 bases not matched to a gene. The CDR3 is 19 amino acids. The CDR3 loop is CATSRDRVGTGVYTGELFF. The CDR3 nucleotides read TGTGCCACCAGCAGAGATCGGGTGGGGACAGGGGTCTACACCGGGGAGCTGTTTTTT.

The chain combines TRBV5-6 with TRBJ1-1; D is possibly TRBD1 (6 bases). Trimming pared 5 bases from V and 4 bases from J, leaving 18 bases between. The CDR3 is 15 residues long. Germline V gene lookup returns CDR1 SGHDT and CDR2 YYEEEE. The CDR3 sequence: CASSPNSQGPTEAFF. The CDR3, as DNA: TGTGCCAGCAGTCCAAATTCACAGGGCCCCACTGAAGCTTTCTTT.

This sequence joins TRBV4-1 and TRBJ2-1; TRBD1 matches 8 bases. CDR3 size: 13 residues. CDR1 is MGHRA, CDR2 YSYEKL, per germline. Unmatched junction bases numbered 5, after V lost 4 bases and J lost 9 bases. CDR3: CASSLQGVGEQFF. As DNA, the CDR3 is TGCGCCAGCAGCCTACAGGGGGTTGGTGAGCAGTTCTTC.

The chain is built from TRBV6-1 and TRBJ2-7, with 8 nucleotides matching TRBD1. The CDR3 spans 14 residues. V dropped 5 bases and J dropped 13; count of bases not matched to a gene: 16. Germline assignment: CDR1 MNHNS and CDR2 SASEGT. CDR3 in amino acids: CASSPFVDRDRHYF. Here the CDR3 DNA reads TGTGCCAGCAGTCCTTTCGTCGACCGGGACAGGCATTACTTC.

V is TRBV6-4 and J is TRBJ1-2, with 9 bases that match TRBD1. Germline-derived CDR1 and CDR2 are MRHNA and SNTAGT. The CDR3 is 14 residues long. The V gene end was trimmed by 3 bases and the J gene end by 5 bases; junction bases not matched to a gene: 4. The CDR3 spells CASSETGTGYGYTF. Here the CDR3 DNA reads TGTGCCAGCAGTGAGACAGGGACAGGGTATGGCTACACCTTC.

This rearrangement joins TRBV27 to TRBJ1-4; 7 bases map to TRBD1. The V gene end was trimmed by 3 bases and the J gene end by 7 bases; junction bases not matched to a gene: 2. The CDR3 runs 13 residues. Germline V CDR1 and CDR2: MNHEY, SMNVEV (reference sequence). The CDR3 DNA follows: TGTGCCAGCAGTTTTCCAGGGGGTGAAAAACTGTTTTTT. It translates to CASSFPGGEKLFF.

The gene calls are TRBV5-8 and TRBJ2-3; 7 bases align to TRBD2. In germline, CDR1 is SGHTS, CDR2 YDEGEE. The ends lost 6 bases at V and 5 bases at J; junction bases unmatched: 12. The CDR3 length is 15 residues. CDR3 protein: CASTLNRLAGDTQYF. CDR3 bases: TGTGCCAGCACCCTAAACCGACTAGCCGGAGATACGCAGTATTTT.

The rearrangement uses TRBV30 and TRBJ2-7; TRBD1 aligns across 8 bases. Germline V CDR1 and CDR2: GTSNPN, SVGIG (reference sequence). The CDR3 is 17 amino acids. The V and J ends lost 0 bases and 4 bases, in that order; junction bases with no gene match: 14. The CDR3 sequence is CAWSVYPPRGQIYEQYF. The DNA for the CDR3 is TGTGCCTGGAGTGTATATCCTCCCAGGGGGCAAATATACGAGCAGTACTTC. The full variable domain, its missing parts supplied by reference TRBV30 and TRBJ2-7, is SQTIHQWPATLVQPVGSPLSLECTVEGTSNPNLYWYRQAAGRGLQLLFYSVGIGQISSEVPQNLSASRPQDRQFILSSKKLLLSDSGFYLCAWSVYPPRGQIYEQYFGPGTRLTVT.

The V and J genes are TRBV2 and TRBJ1-2, with D possibly being TRBD1 (6 bases). Germline CDR1 reads SNHLY; CDR2 reads FYNNEI. Trimming pared 6 bases from V and 8 bases from J, leaving 10 bases between. CDR3 length equals 11 residues. The CDR3, as DNA: TGTGCCAGCAGACAGGGCAAGGGCTACACCTTC. It specifies CASRQGKGYTF.

This chain uses TRBV18 with TRBJ1-5; D unclear. Trimming stripped 2 bases from V and 4 bases from J, with 15 bases between. The CDR3 is made up of 16 amino acids. Germline CDR1 is KGHSH and CDR2 is LQKENI. CDR3 in amino acids: CASSPGFGLENQPQHF. The CDR3 region has the DNA TGTGCCAGCTCACCAGGTTTTGGGCTGGAAAATCAGCCCCAGCATTTT.

The chain uses TRBV2 and TRBJ1-2, with TRBD1 matching 8 bases. CDR1 is SNHLY and CDR2 is FYNNEI in the germline V gene. With V trimmed by 6 bases and J by 6 bases, 3 bases remained unmatched. The CDR3 length is 12 residues. CDR3: CASSPQGDGYTF. Written as DNA, the CDR3 is TGTGCCAGCAGCCCACAGGGGGATGGCTACACCTTC.

The J gene is TRBJ2-5, the V gene TRBV29-1; no clear D. CDR1 is SQVTM, CDR2 ANQGSEA, per germline. There are 12 residues in the CDR3. Trimming took 3 bases from V and 1 from J, leaving 6 bases between them. The CDR3 DNA reads TGCAGCGTTGACGGAGTCCAAGAGACCCAGTACTTC. It specifies CSVDGVQETQYF.

The gene calls are TRBV7-2 and TRBJ1-1; perhaps TRBD1 as D (5 bases). Germline V CDR1 and CDR2: SGHTA, FQGNSA. Trimming took 5 bases from V and 1 from J, leaving 20 bases between them. The CDR3 spans 17 residues. Here the CDR3 reads CASSHFGGGRGNTEAFF. Here the CDR3 DNA reads TGTGCCAGCAGCCATTTTGGGGGGGGACGGGGGAACACTGAAGCTTTCTTT.

The chain recombines TRBV10-3 with TRBJ1-1; D is undetermined. Germline values: CDR1 ENHRY, CDR2 SYGVKD. V lost 2 bases and J lost 4, with 14 bases in between. This CDR3 is 15 amino acids long. The DNA of the CDR3 is TGTGCCATCAGTGAGCATTTAATGGGAGTCACTGAAGCTTTCTTT. Its protein product is CAISEHLMGVTEAFF.

A note on this clone: A junction end diverges from the germline sequence, so it may reflect a read error. The chain couples TRBV7-9 to TRBJ2-7, with 10 bases lining up with TRBD1. Germline V lookup: CDR1 SEHNR, CDR2 FQNEAQ (reference sequence). This CDR3 is built from 15 residues. The CDR3 loop reads CSSSVGTGEVGEQYF. The DNA for the CDR3 is TGTTCCAGCAGCGTCGGGACAGGGGAAGTAGGGGAGCAGTACTTC.

J is TRBJ2-7 and V is TRBV13; D is possibly TRBD1 (6 bases). The V end lost 5 bases, the J end lost 7 bases, and 15 bases lay between the germline ends. CDR1 PRHDT and CDR2 FYEKMQ come from the germline V gene (reference sequence). This CDR3 is built from 13 residues. The CDR3 region is CASSPPGVAEQYF. Written as DNA, the CDR3 is TGTGCCAGCAGCCCACCAGGGGTTGCAGAGCAGTACTTC.

This clone was counted a few times. CDR3 loop: CASSDSAGPGNQPQHF. Here the CDR3 DNA reads TGTGCCAGCAGTGATTCGGCAGGGCCGGGCAATCAGCCCCAGCATTTT. The chain links TRBV2 to TRBJ1-5, with D possibly being TRBD1 (5 bases). The V and J ends lost 3 bases and 2 bases respectively, with 14 bases between them. The germline gives CDR1 SNHLY, CDR2 FYNNEI. This CDR3 is 16 amino acids long.

The DNA for the CDR3 is TGTGCCTGGACTGGGGACAGGGTCACTGAAGCTTTCTTT. It specifies CAWTGDRVTEAFF. V is TRBV30 and J is TRBJ1-1; TRBD1 aligns across 9 bases. The germline gives CDR1 GTSNPN, CDR2 SVGIG (reference sequence). The V gene end was trimmed by 4 bases and the J gene end by 4 bases; junction bases not matched to a gene: 4. The CDR3 runs 13 residues.

V is TRBV19 and J is TRBJ1-2; TRBD1 might be the D (5 bases). V lost 1 base to trimming and J lost 8 bases, with 11 bases between them. The CDR3 has 13 residues. Germline values: CDR1 LNHDA, CDR2 SQIVND (reference sequence). This CDR3 reads CASSIGAGEGYTF. In DNA form, the CDR3 reads TGTGCCAGTAGTATAGGAGCGGGGGAAGGCTACACCTTC.

The chain recombines TRBV19 with TRBJ2-1; 11 nucleotides match TRBD2. This CDR3 spans 15 amino acids. CDR1 and CDR2 from the germline V gene are LNHDA and SQIVND (reference sequence). J was trimmed by 10 bases and V by 5 bases; bases with no gene match: 10. The CDR3 loop is CASSSATSGVLEQFF. Here the CDR3 DNA reads TGTGCCAGTAGTTCGGCGACTAGCGGGGTCCTCGAGCAGTTCTTC.

The chain uses TRBV6-5 and TRBJ2-5; 9 bases match TRBD1. The ends lost 5 bases at V and 2 bases at J; junction bases unmatched: 6. The germline V gene encodes CDR1 MNHEY and CDR2 SVGAGI. This CDR3 has 15 residues. The CDR3 DNA sequence: TGTGCCAGCAGTAAAGACAGGGGGGCGCAAGAGACCCAGTACTTC. Translation gives CASSKDRGAQETQYF.

This clone was seen a single time. J is TRBJ1-2 and V is TRBV29-1; 7 positions agree with TRBD1. This CDR3 contains 13 residues. The germline V gene encodes CDR1 SQVTM and CDR2 ANQGSEA. The V segment lost 6 bases and the J segment 8 bases; nucleotides outside the gene matches: 12. The CDR3 nucleotides read TGCAGCGTGGGGGCAGGGGGAAGATTGGGCTACACCTTC. It translates to CSVGAGGRLGYTF.

The chain uses TRBV7-9 and TRBJ1-3; no definite D call. V lost 5 bases to trimming and J lost 0 bases, with 8 bases between them. Per the germline V gene, CDR1 is SEHNR and CDR2 is FQNEAQ (reference sequence). The CDR3 is 14 residues long. The CDR3: CASSRGSSGNTIYF. CDR3 coding DNA: TGTGCCAGCAGCCGGGGTAGCTCTGGAAACACCATATATTTT.

The chain uses TRBV6-1 and TRBJ2-5; 7 positions agree with TRBD2. The V segment lost 6 bases and the J segment 3 bases; nucleotides outside the gene matches: 7. The CDR3 length is 14 residues. Germline V gene sequence: CDR1 MNHNS, CDR2 SASEGT. In nucleotides, the CDR3 is TGTGCCAGCAGCCTGGGGGGGAGGGAAGAGACCCAGTACTTC. Residues: CASSLGGREETQYF.

V gene TRBV7-9 combines with J gene TRBJ2-6; 8 nucleotides line up with TRBD1. CDR3 length equals 19 residues. V shed 5 bases, J shed 0 bases, and the junction held 12 bases outside the gene matches. CDR1 is SEHNR and CDR2 is FQNEAQ in the germline V gene (reference sequence). Written as DNA, the CDR3 is TGTGCCAGCAGCCCACAATGGCCAGGGGGCGCCTCTGGGGCCAACGTCCTGACTTTC. Translating gives CASSPQWPGGASGANVLTF.

This chain links TRBV30 with TRBJ1-2; a weak D match, TRBD1 (5 bases). CDR1 and CDR2 (germline): GTSNPN, SVGIG (reference sequence). This CDR3 spans 12 amino acids. V lost 3 bases to trimming and J lost 3 bases, with 8 bases between them. The CDR3 reads CAWRGRDYGYTF. CDR3 nucleotide sequence: TGTGCCTGGAGGGGCAGGGACTATGGCTACACCTTC.